This is a list of T cell receptor beta chains from one sample in a study of blood T cell repertoires in COVID-19. Profiling relied on immunoSEQ multiplex PCR, and the TCRdb table lists in-frame clones only, not all of them. The sample includes some 170,000 clones, 82% of them seen just once. The sample consisted of peripheral blood. Receptors originate from a woman between 65 and 79 years old with acute or convalescent COVID-19. Each CDR3 is given with its conserved first and last residue. Fields, in order: CDR3 DNA, CDR3 protein, clone size, V gene, J gene, D gene. The D gene is left open where the match is weak. A row's size may be missing; if present it is once, few, many or a size class.

CDR3 DNA: TGTGCCAGCAGTCTAAACCGAGGTAGCGCCTTTGGCTACACCTTC
CDR3 protein: CASSLNRGSAFGYTF
clone size: .
V gene: TRBV27
J gene: TRBJ1-2
D gene: .

CDR3 DNA: TGTGCCAGCAGCCCCTGGACAGGGTTCGACACCGGGGAGCTGTTTTTT
CDR3 protein: CASSPWTGFDTGELFF
clone size: .
V gene: TRBV5-4
J gene: TRBJ2-2
D gene: TRBD1

CDR3 DNA: TGTGCCAGCAGCTTAGGGGCTAGCGGTTCCTACGAGCAGTACTTC
CDR3 protein: CASSLGASGSYEQYF
clone size: .
V gene: TRBV7-2
J gene: TRBJ2-7
D gene: TRBD2

CDR3 DNA: TGTGCCAGCAGTTTTGCCCCAGACGCGGTCACTGAAGCTTTCTTT
CDR3 protein: CASSFAPDAVTEAFF
clone size: .
V gene: TRBV28
J gene: TRBJ1-1
D gene: .

CDR3 DNA: TGTGCCAGCAGTAAGGGACAGGGGTATGGCTACACCTTC
CDR3 protein: CASSKGQGYGYTF
clone size: .
V gene: TRBV28
J gene: TRBJ1-2
D gene: TRBD1

CDR3 DNA: TGTGCCTGGAGGGACAGCCCCTACGAGCAGTACTTC
CDR3 protein: CAWRDSPYEQYF
clone size: .
V gene: TRBV30
J gene: TRBJ2-7
D gene: .

CDR3 DNA: TGCGCCAGCAGCTTTCTGGGAGGGGGCAATCAGCCCCAGCATTTT
CDR3 protein: CASSFLGGGNQPQHF
clone size: few
V gene: TRBV5-1
J gene: TRBJ1-5
D gene: .

CDR3 DNA: TGTGCCAGCAGCCGGGATAGCAATCAGCCCCAGCATTTT
CDR3 protein: CASSRDSNQPQHF
clone size: .
V gene: TRBV9
J gene: TRBJ1-5
D gene: .

CDR3 DNA: TGTGCCAGCAGCACCACAGAGAACACTGAAGCTTTCTTT
CDR3 protein: CASSTTENTEAFF
clone size: .
V gene: TRBV4-2
J gene: TRBJ1-1
D gene: .

CDR3 DNA: TGCAGCGTAGTCGATCTAACTAGCTCCTACGAGCAGTACTTC
CDR3 protein: CSVVDLTSSYEQYF
clone size: few
V gene: TRBV29-1
J gene: TRBJ2-7
D gene: .

CDR3 DNA: TGCGCCAGCAGCCAAGATTGGAGGACAGGGGAGGACGAGCAGTACTTC
CDR3 protein: CASSQDWRTGEDEQYF
clone size: .
V gene: TRBV4-3
J gene: TRBJ2-7
D gene: TRBD1

CDR3 DNA: TGTGCCAGCAGAGTATCCAGCGGGGGGTTCCTCTCCTACAATGAGCAGTTCTTC
CDR3 protein: CASRVSSGGFLSYNEQFF
clone size: .
V gene: TRBV7-2
J gene: TRBJ2-1
D gene: TRBD2

CDR3 DNA: TGTGCCAGCAGCCCCTACAGCATCCATCAGCCCCAGCATTTT
CDR3 protein: CASSPYSIHQPQHF
clone size: few
V gene: TRBV11-3
J gene: TRBJ1-5
D gene: .

CDR3 DNA: TGTGCCACCAGTGACTCCGGGACTAGCGGGAGGGCGGGTTTAGACACCGGGGAGCTGTTTTTT
CDR3 protein: CATSDSGTSGRAGLDTGELFF
clone size: .
V gene: TRBV24-1
J gene: TRBJ2-2
D gene: TRBD2

CDR3 DNA: TGTGCCAGCAGCTTGAGTTTCGGGGATTCACCCCTCCACTTT
CDR3 protein: CASSLSFGDSPLHF
clone size: few
V gene: TRBV7-2
J gene: TRBJ1-6
D gene: .

CDR3 DNA: TGTGCCAGCAGTTTCGGGGGGAAGGCGCAGTATTTT
CDR3 protein: CASSFGGKAQYF
clone size: once
V gene: TRBV6-2/TRBV6-3
J gene: TRBJ2-3
D gene: TRBD2

CDR3 DNA: TGTGCCAGCAGCGTAGGTCGAGCAACTAATGAAAAACTGTTTTTT
CDR3 protein: CASSVGRATNEKLFF
clone size: .
V gene: TRBV9
J gene: TRBJ1-4
D gene: .

CDR3 DNA: TGTGCCAGCAGTACGGCGGGGGCGAACGAGTACACTGAAGCTTTCTTT
CDR3 protein: CASSTAGANEYTEAFF
clone size: .
V gene: TRBV21-1
J gene: TRBJ1-1
D gene: .

CDR3 DNA: TGTGCCAGCACCTCGTTCCTGGCGGGGGCCTTCAATGAGCAGTTCTTC
CDR3 protein: CASTSFLAGAFNEQFF
clone size: .
V gene: TRBV28
J gene: TRBJ2-1
D gene: .

CDR3 DNA: TGTGCCTGGAGTGTACTAGGCCCCGGGGACGAGCAGTACTTC
CDR3 protein: CAWSVLGPGDEQYF
clone size: .
V gene: TRBV30
J gene: TRBJ2-7
D gene: .

CDR3 DNA: TGTGCCAGCAGTGAAACACAGACCAATCAGCCCCAGCATTTT
CDR3 protein: CASSETQTNQPQHF
clone size: .
V gene: TRBV2
J gene: TRBJ1-5
D gene: .

CDR3 DNA: TGCGCCAGCAGCCAAGAAGTTCGACAGTTTAAAGAAGCTTTCTTT
CDR3 protein: CASSQEVRQFKEAFF
clone size: .
V gene: TRBV4-3
J gene: TRBJ1-1
D gene: .

CDR3 DNA: TGTGCCAGCACCTTACTTGGACAGAGAGGGAATGAGCAGTTCTTC
CDR3 protein: CASTLLGQRGNEQFF
clone size: .
V gene: TRBV28
J gene: TRBJ2-1
D gene: .

CDR3 DNA: TGTGCCAGCAGCCCCCGGGGAGGGGAAACCACTGAAGCTTTCTTT
CDR3 protein: CASSPRGGETTEAFF
clone size: .
V gene: TRBV5-4
J gene: TRBJ1-1
D gene: .

CDR3 DNA: TGCGCCAGCAGCCCTGGACTTGGACTAGCAGCTTTCACAGATACGCAGTATTTT
CDR3 protein: CASSPGLGLAAFTDTQYF
clone size: .
V gene: TRBV5-1
J gene: TRBJ2-3
D gene: TRBD2

CDR3 DNA: TGTGCCAGCAGCTTAGTTCGGGGGGCGGGAGGCTACACCTTC
CDR3 protein: CASSLVRGAGGYTF
clone size: .
V gene: TRBV7-2
J gene: TRBJ1-2
D gene: .

CDR3 DNA: TGTGCCAGCAGTCGAATAGCGGGAGGGGGCACCGGGGAGCTGTTTTTT
CDR3 protein: CASSRIAGGGTGELFF
clone size: once
V gene: TRBV3-1/TRBV3-2
J gene: TRBJ2-2
D gene: TRBD2

CDR3 DNA: TGTGCCAGCAGTCTACCACAGGGGTATGGCTACACCTTC
CDR3 protein: CASSLPQGYGYTF
clone size: .
V gene: TRBV25-1
J gene: TRBJ1-2
D gene: TRBD1

CDR3 DNA: TGTGCCAGCAGTTGGAGCGGGGGGAACACCGGGGAGCTGTTTTTT
CDR3 protein: CASSWSGGNTGELFF
clone size: .
V gene: TRBV6-2/TRBV6-3
J gene: TRBJ2-2
D gene: TRBD2

CDR3 DNA: TGTGCCACCAGTGATCCCGGGACAGGGGATCAGCCCCAGCATTTT
CDR3 protein: CATSDPGTGDQPQHF
clone size: once
V gene: TRBV24-1
J gene: TRBJ1-5
D gene: TRBD1

CDR3 DNA: TGTGCCAGCAGTGGCGCCGGGACACCAAAATTCGGTGAGCAGTTCTTC
CDR3 protein: CASSGAGTPKFGEQFF
clone size: .
V gene: TRBV6-2/TRBV6-3
J gene: TRBJ2-1
D gene: .

CDR3 DNA: TGTGCCAGTAGCCCCGGGACAGGAAATTCACCCCTCCACTTT
CDR3 protein: CASSPGTGNSPLHF
clone size: few
V gene: TRBV19
J gene: TRBJ1-6
D gene: TRBD1

CDR3 DNA: TGTGCCAGCAGCTCGACCTTGGACAGGGGAGCGTACGAGCAGTACTTC
CDR3 protein: CASSSTLDRGAYEQYF
clone size: .
V gene: TRBV5-4
J gene: TRBJ2-7
D gene: TRBD1

CDR3 DNA: TGCGCCAGCAGCCGAGAAGACAGGGGGCTATTGGGTACGCAGTATTTT
CDR3 protein: CASSREDRGLLGTQYF
clone size: once
V gene: TRBV4-1
J gene: TRBJ2-3
D gene: TRBD1

CDR3 DNA: TGCGCCAGCAGCCCTCTCGACAGGGCCACTGAAGCTTTCTTT
CDR3 protein: CASSPLDRATEAFF
clone size: .
V gene: TRBV4-1
J gene: TRBJ1-1
D gene: TRBD1

CDR3 DNA: TGTGCCACTACCGGCGGGAGGGGCGACTACGAGCAGTACTTC
CDR3 protein: CATTGGRGDYEQYF
clone size: .
V gene: TRBV5-4
J gene: TRBJ2-7
D gene: TRBD2

CDR3 DNA: TGTGCCAGCAGTTCGTCGGGACTAGCACCCTCCGAGCAGTACTTC
CDR3 protein: CASSSSGLAPSEQYF
clone size: .
V gene: TRBV6-6
J gene: TRBJ2-7
D gene: TRBD2

CDR3 DNA: TGTGCCAGCAGTTCCGGTTACACTGAAGCTTTCTTT
CDR3 protein: CASSSGYTEAFF
clone size: .
V gene: TRBV28
J gene: TRBJ1-1
D gene: .

CDR3 DNA: TGTGCCCGGGGGGGGGCAGGTTATGGCTACACCTTC
CDR3 protein: CARGGAGYGYTF
clone size: .
V gene: TRBV30
J gene: TRBJ1-2
D gene: .

CDR3 DNA: TGTGCCAGCAGTCCGGCTGGGGGCCTCCGGAAGAGCAATCAGCCCCAGCATTTT
CDR3 protein: CASSPAGGLRKSNQPQHF
clone size: .
V gene: TRBV6-6
J gene: TRBJ1-5
D gene: .

CDR3 DNA: TGTGCCAGCAGTTTAGGAGGGTTTAGAGATACGCAGTATTTT
CDR3 protein: CASSLGGFRDTQYF
clone size: .
V gene: TRBV27
J gene: TRBJ2-3
D gene: .

CDR3 DNA: TGTGCCAGCAGCGTAGTGGGGACAGGTGGTACTGAAGCTTTCTTT
CDR3 protein: CASSVVGTGGTEAFF
clone size: .
V gene: TRBV7-8
J gene: TRBJ1-1
D gene: TRBD1

CDR3 DNA: TGCGCCAGCAGTTATTCGGACAGACTCAATGGCTACACCTTC
CDR3 protein: CASSYSDRLNGYTF
clone size: few
V gene: TRBV5-1
J gene: TRBJ1-2
D gene: .

CDR3 DNA: TGTGCCAGCAGTCTTGACAGGAGCTATGGCTACACCTTC
CDR3 protein: CASSLDRSYGYTF
clone size: .
V gene: TRBV5-4
J gene: TRBJ1-2
D gene: .

CDR3 DNA: TGCGCCAGCAGCCAAGAACCTTTCGGACTAGGGTCGGCCATGAACACTGAAGCTTTCTTT
CDR3 protein: CASSQEPFGLGSAMNTEAFF
clone size: .
V gene: TRBV4-3
J gene: TRBJ1-1
D gene: .

CDR3 DNA: TGTGCCAGCAGCCAAAGCGGGACAGGGAGCAATCAGCCCCAGCATTTT
CDR3 protein: CASSQSGTGSNQPQHF
clone size: .
V gene: TRBV7-9
J gene: TRBJ1-5
D gene: TRBD1

CDR3 DNA: TGTGCCCTAAGTCGACAGGGGGTTGGAAACACCATATATTTT
CDR3 protein: CALSRQGVGNTIYF
clone size: .
V gene: TRBV30
J gene: TRBJ1-3
D gene: TRBD1

CDR3 DNA: TGTGCCAGCAGATGGGACAGCAATAATTCACCCCTCCACTTT
CDR3 protein: CASRWDSNNSPLHF
clone size: .
V gene: TRBV5-4
J gene: TRBJ1-6
D gene: TRBD1

CDR3 DNA: TGTGCCAGCAGCAAGGGGGACAGGGGCCTCCAAGAGACCCAGTACTTC
CDR3 protein: CASSKGDRGLQETQYF
clone size: .
V gene: TRBV7-9
J gene: TRBJ2-5
D gene: TRBD1

CDR3 DNA: TGTGCCAGCAGAGAGCCTAATCAGCCCCAGCATTTT
CDR3 protein: CASREPNQPQHF
clone size: .
V gene: TRBV2
J gene: TRBJ1-5
D gene: .

CDR3 DNA: TGTGCCAGCATGAGAGAAGCGGGAGGCCAAGAGACCCAGTACTTC
CDR3 protein: CASMREAGGQETQYF
clone size: .
V gene: TRBV6-5
J gene: TRBJ2-5
D gene: TRBD2

CDR3 DNA: TGTGCCAGCAGCTTAGGGGGGTCAGCCGGCTATGGCTACACCTTC
CDR3 protein: CASSLGGSAGYGYTF
clone size: once
V gene: TRBV7-3
J gene: TRBJ1-2
D gene: .

CDR3 DNA: TGCGCCAGCAGCCAAGTCAGGGGGTCCTACAATGAGCAGTTCTTC
CDR3 protein: CASSQVRGSYNEQFF
clone size: .
V gene: TRBV4-1
J gene: TRBJ2-1
D gene: TRBD1

CDR3 DNA: TGTGCCAGCAGCCCCTGGGACAGGGGTTACGAGCAGTACTTC
CDR3 protein: CASSPWDRGYEQYF
clone size: few
V gene: TRBV11-1
J gene: TRBJ2-7
D gene: TRBD1

CDR3 DNA: TGTGCCAGCAGTAGCTTATTGCGGACTGAAGCTTTCTTT
CDR3 protein: CASSSLLRTEAFF
clone size: many
V gene: TRBV12-3/TRBV12-4
J gene: TRBJ1-1
D gene: .